Here is one T cell receptor (beta chain) with its context. The data were obtained in a study of blood T cell repertoires in COVID-19. Study information: Spain, Italy and the United States supplied samples that represented acute and convalescent COVID-19.

Some clones are missing from TCRdb's copy, which holds only in-frame ones; the method was immunoSEQ multiplex PCR. The table records a few hundred thousand clones, 70% to 90% of them present only once. This CDR3 comprises 15 residues. Germline assignment: CDR1 KGHSH and CDR2 LQKENI. The V and J ends lost 3 bases and 0 bases respectively, with 11 bases between them. The clonotype originates from a man aged 18 to 29 who had recovered from COVID-19. This chain connects TRBV18 to TRBJ1-2; D might be TRBD1 (6 bases). Sample: peripheral blood. CDR3 in DNA: TGTGCCAGCTCACCGGCGGGGGCTCCTAACTATGGCTACACCTTC. Its protein is CASSPAGAPNYGYTF.